The rows below give T cell receptor beta chains drawn from one sample of a study of long-term antiretroviral therapy in people with HIV. Clones were sequenced by immunoSEQ multiplex PCR, and TCRdb holds only the in-frame ones, with some missing. The sample lists 20,000 to 25,000 clones, 65% to 80% occurring once. The source was unsorted PBMCs, collected 4.1 years after starting antiretroviral therapy. The origin of the receptors is a middle-aged woman with HIV. The CDR3 runs from the conserved cysteine through the conserved F or W. The D gene is left open where the match is weak. A clone size is listed for some rows: how often the clone was seen (once, few, many), or a class if it is expanded.

TRBV29-1	TRBD2	TRBJ2-5	.	TGCAGCGTTGTAGGTCCGGGAGGGTCAGAGACCCAGTACTTC	CSVVGPGGSETQYF
TRBV30	.	TRBJ1-2	.	TGTGCCGCACCACAGGGATACTATGGCTACACCTTC	CAAPQGYYGYTF
TRBV5-6	TRBD2	TRBJ2-7	few	TGTGCCAGCAGGGGGACTAGCGGCTACGAGCAGTACTTC	CASRGTSGYEQYF
TRBV25-1	.	TRBJ2-7	.	TGTGCCAGCAGTGATGGCCGTTTCTCCTACGAGCAGTACTTC	CASSDGRFSYEQYF
TRBV2	.	TRBJ2-7	.	TGTGCCAGCAATTCCCTCGCAGGGCGCGACGAGCAGTACTTC	CASNSLAGRDEQYF
TRBV7-9	TRBD1	TRBJ1-3	once	TGTGCCAGCAGCTCGACAGGGGGAAAAAACACCATATATTTT	CASSSTGGKNTIYF
TRBV5-1	TRBD1	TRBJ2-2	.	TGCGCCAGCCGAGGGACAGGGGTAGGCACCGGGGAGCTGTTTTTT	CASRGTGVGTGELFF
TRBV15	.	TRBJ1-1	.	TGTGCCACCAGCAGCTGGGAGGGCCGCCACACTGAAGCTTTCTTT	CATSSWEGRHTEAFF
TRBV11-3	.	TRBJ2-7	.	TGTGCCAGCAGCCCAAACCGGGGCAGATCCTACGAGCAGTACTTC	CASSPNRGRSYEQYF
TRBV5-4	TRBD2	TRBJ2-7	.	TGTGCCAGCAGCCCTAGCGGGAGGGCCTACGAGCAGTACTTC	CASSPSGRAYEQYF
TRBV5-4	.	TRBJ2-5	.	TGTGCCAGCAGCTTCTATTATACTGCCTCCCAAGAGACCCAGTACTTC	CASSFYYTASQETQYF
TRBV19	.	TRBJ2-3	.	TGTGCCAGTAGCACAATAGCGGAGGGGGGCACAGATACGCAGTATTTT	CASSTIAEGGTDTQYF
TRBV11-2	TRBD1	TRBJ2-5	.	TGTGCCAGCAGCTACACAGGGGGCCGGGAAGAGACCCAGTACTTC	CASSYTGGREETQYF
TRBV27	TRBD2	TRBJ2-1	.	TGTGCCAGCAGTTTATCTAGCGGGAGTACTGAGCAGTTCTTC	CASSLSSGSTEQFF
TRBV5-5	.	TRBJ1-2	once	TGTGCCAGCAGTGATGGATGGCAGGGAACCTATGGCTACACCTTC	CASSDGWQGTYGYTF
TRBV28	.	TRBJ1-4	.	TGTGCCAGCAGCGCCGCAGGAATTGAGACTAATGAAAAACTGTTTTTT	CASSAAGIETNEKLFF
TRBV6-5	TRBD2	TRBJ2-7	.	TGTGCCAGCAGTCCTAGCGGGGGATACGAGCAGTACTTC	CASSPSGGYEQYF
TRBV7-9	TRBD1	TRBJ1-2	.	TGTGCCAGCAGCTCGACAGGGGACTATGGCTACACCTTC	CASSSTGDYGYTF
TRBV7-2	.	TRBJ2-1	.	TGTGCCAGCAGACTAGGAGCGCACAATGAGCAGTTCTTC	CASRLGAHNEQFF
TRBV7-9	TRBD2	TRBJ2-3	few	TGTGCCAGCAGCTTATTGTTACTAGCGACAGATACGCAGTATTTT	CASSLLLLATDTQYF
TRBV7-9	TRBD1	TRBJ1-2	few	TGTGCCAGCAGCGGGACAGGGCATGGCTACACCTTC	CASSGTGHGYTF
TRBV5-6	.	TRBJ1-1	.	TGTGCCAGCAGCTTGGCCCCCGTCGGCACTGAAGCTTTCTTT	CASSLAPVGTEAFF
TRBV29-1	.	TRBJ2-1	once	TGCAGCGTTGGGGGTCCTGAGCAGTTCTTC	CSVGGPEQFF
TRBV11-2	.	TRBJ2-7	.	TGTGCCAGCAGGGTGAGCGGGCTGCGCTACGAGCAGTACTTC	CASRVSGLRYEQYF
TRBV29-1	.	TRBJ1-4	.	TGCAGCGGCCGACAGGTTCTCGGTGAAAAACTGTTTTTT	CSGRQVLGEKLFF
TRBV19	.	TRBJ2-7	.	TGTGCCAGTAAGGGGCAGGGAAGGGACGAGCAGTACTTC	CASKGQGRDEQYF
TRBV9	TRBD2	TRBJ2-3	.	TGTGCCAGCAGCGTAGGTCTTGCGGGGGGTAGCACAGATACGCAGTATTTT	CASSVGLAGGSTDTQYF